This T cell receptor beta chain stems from a study of radiotherapy plus CTLA-4 blockade in lung cancer. Sequencing was performed with immunoSEQ multiplex PCR; in TCRdb, only in-frame clones are kept and a portion is missing. The sample shows over 75,000 clones, roughly four fifths of them seen only once. Study-level results: It was early blood T cell clone dynamics, with interferon-beta, that reportedly best predicted response.

Points on this clone: No antigen is known for it.

Trimming stripped 2 bases from V and 3 bases from J, with 10 bases between. The length of the CDR3 is 14 residues. Germline V gene lookup returns CDR1 MNHEY and CDR2 SMNVEV (reference sequence). The sequencing used peripheral blood, collected from a patient treated with radiotherapy plus ipilimumab. This clonotype was obtained from a human donor with non-small cell lung cancer who had stable disease on radiotherapy plus ipilimumab. V is TRBV27 and J is TRBJ1-1, with a tentative D call TRBD1 (5 bases). The CDR3 reads CASSLKGRDTEAFF. CDR3 DNA: TGTGCCAGCAGTTTAAAGGGGAGGGACACTGAAGCTTTCTTT.